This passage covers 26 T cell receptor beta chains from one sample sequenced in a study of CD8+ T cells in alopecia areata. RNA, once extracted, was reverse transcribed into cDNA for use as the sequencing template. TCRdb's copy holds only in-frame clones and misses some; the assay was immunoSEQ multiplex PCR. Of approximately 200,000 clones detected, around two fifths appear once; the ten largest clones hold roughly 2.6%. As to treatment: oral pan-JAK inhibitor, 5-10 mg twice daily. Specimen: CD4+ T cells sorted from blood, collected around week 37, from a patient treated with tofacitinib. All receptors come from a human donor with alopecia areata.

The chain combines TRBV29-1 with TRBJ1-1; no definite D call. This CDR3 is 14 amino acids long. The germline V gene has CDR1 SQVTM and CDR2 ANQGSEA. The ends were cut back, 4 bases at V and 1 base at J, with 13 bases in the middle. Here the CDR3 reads CSVASRQSNTEAFF. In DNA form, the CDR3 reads TGCAGCGTTGCAAGTCGGCAGTCGAACACTGAAGCTTTCTTT.

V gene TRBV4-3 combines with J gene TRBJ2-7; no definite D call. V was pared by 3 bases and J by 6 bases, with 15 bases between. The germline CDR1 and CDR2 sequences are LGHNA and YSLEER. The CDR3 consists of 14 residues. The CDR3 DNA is TGCGCCAGCAGCCAGGGGTTTGGTGACCCCGAGCAGTACTTC. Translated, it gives CASSQGFGDPEQYF.

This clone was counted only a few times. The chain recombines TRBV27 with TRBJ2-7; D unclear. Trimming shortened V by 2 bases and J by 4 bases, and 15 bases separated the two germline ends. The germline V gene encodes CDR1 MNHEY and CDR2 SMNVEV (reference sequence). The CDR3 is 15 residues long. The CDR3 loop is CASSLEPRPWYEQYF. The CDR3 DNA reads TGTGCCAGCAGTTTAGAACCTCGGCCTTGGTACGAGCAGTACTTC.

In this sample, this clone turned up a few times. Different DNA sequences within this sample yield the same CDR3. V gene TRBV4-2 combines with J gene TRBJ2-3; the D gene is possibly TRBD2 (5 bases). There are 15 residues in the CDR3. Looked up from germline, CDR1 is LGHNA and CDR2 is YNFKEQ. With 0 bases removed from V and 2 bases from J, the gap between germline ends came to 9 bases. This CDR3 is CASSQDRRVTDTQYF. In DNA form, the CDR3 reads TGTGCCAGCAGCCAAGATCGGCGGGTCACAGATACGCAGTATTTT.

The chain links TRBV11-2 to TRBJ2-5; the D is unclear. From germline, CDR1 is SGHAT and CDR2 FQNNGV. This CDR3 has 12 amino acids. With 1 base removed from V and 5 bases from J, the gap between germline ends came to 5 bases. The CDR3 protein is CASSLVVETQYF. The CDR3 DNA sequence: TGTGCCAGCAGCTTAGTTGTGGAGACCCAGTACTTC.

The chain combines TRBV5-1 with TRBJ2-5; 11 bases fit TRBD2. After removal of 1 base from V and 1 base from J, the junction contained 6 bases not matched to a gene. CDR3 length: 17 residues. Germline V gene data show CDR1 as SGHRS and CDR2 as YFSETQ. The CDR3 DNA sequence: TGCGCCAGCAGCTTGCGGGGGACTAGCGGAACCCAAGAGACCCAGTACTTC. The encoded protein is CASSLRGTSGTQETQYF. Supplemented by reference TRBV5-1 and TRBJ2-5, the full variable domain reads KAGVTQTPRYLIKTRGQQVTLSCSPISGHRSVSWYQQTPGQGLQFLFEYFSETQRNKGNFPGRFSGRQFSNSRSEMNVSTLELGDSALYLCASSLRGTSGTQETQYFGPGTRLLVL.

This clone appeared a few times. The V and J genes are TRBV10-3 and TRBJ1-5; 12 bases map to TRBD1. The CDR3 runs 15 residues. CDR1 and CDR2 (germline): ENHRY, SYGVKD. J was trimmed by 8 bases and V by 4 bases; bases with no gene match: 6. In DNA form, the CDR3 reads TGTGCCATCAGTGGGGGACAGGGGGCTGGGGAGCCCCAGCATTTT. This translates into CAISGGQGAGEPQHF.

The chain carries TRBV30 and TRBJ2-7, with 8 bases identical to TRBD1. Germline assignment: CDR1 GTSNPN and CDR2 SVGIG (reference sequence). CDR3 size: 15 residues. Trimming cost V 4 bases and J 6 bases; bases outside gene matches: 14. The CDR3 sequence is CAWTPGQGVKGEQYF. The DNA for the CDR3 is TGTGCCTGGACCCCAGGACAGGGTGTGAAGGGCGAGCAGTACTTC.

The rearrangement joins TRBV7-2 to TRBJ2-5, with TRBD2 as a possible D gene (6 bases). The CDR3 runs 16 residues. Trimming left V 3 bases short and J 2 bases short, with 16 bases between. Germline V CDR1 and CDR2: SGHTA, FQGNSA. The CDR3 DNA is TGTGCCAGCAGCTTTTCGGCAGGGAGGAGGCAAGAGACCCAGTACTTC. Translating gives CASSFSAGRRQETQYF.

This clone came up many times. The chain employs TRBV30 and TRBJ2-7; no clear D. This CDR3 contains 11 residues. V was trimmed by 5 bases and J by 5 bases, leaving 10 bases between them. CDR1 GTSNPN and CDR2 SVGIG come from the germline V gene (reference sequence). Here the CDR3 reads CAWARDHEQYF. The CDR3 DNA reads TGTGCCTGGGCCCGAGACCACGAGCAGTACTTC.

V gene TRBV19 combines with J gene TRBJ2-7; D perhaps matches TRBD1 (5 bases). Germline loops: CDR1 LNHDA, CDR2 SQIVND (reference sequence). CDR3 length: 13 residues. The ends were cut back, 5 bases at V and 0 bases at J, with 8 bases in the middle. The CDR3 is CASSYDSSYEQYF. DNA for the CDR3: TGTGCCAGTAGTTACGACAGCTCCTACGAGCAGTACTTC.

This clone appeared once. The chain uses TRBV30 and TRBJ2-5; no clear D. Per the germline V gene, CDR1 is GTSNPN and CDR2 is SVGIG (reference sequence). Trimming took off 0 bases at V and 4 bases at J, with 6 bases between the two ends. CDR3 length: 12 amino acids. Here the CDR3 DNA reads TGTGCCTGGAGTGTAGGTTTAGAGACCCAGTACTTC. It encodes CAWSVGLETQYF.

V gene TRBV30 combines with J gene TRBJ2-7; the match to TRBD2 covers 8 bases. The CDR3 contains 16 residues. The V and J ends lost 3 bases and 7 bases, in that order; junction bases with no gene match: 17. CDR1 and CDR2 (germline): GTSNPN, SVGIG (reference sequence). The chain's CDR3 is CAWSKGLAGLVGEQYF. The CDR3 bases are TGTGCCTGGAGCAAGGGGCTAGCGGGTCTTGTGGGGGAGCAGTACTTC.

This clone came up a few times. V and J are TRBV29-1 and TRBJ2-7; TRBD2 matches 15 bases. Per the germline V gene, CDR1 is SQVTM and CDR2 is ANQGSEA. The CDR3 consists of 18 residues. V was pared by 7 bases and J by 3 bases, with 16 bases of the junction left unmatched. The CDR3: CSATPGLAGGPGVYEQYF. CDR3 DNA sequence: TGCAGCGCTACCCCTGGACTAGCGGGAGGGCCAGGGGTCTACGAGCAGTACTTC.

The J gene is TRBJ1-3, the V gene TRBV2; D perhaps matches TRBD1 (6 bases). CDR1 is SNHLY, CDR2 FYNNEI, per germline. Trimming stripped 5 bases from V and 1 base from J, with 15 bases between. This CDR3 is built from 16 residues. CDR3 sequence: CASSPPRGASGNTIYF. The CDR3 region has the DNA TGTGCCAGCAGTCCCCCCAGGGGCGCGTCTGGAAACACCATATATTTT.

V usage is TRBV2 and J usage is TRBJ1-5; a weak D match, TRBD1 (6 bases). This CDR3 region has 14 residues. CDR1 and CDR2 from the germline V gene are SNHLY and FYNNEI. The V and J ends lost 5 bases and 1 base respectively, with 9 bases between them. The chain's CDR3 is CASSYRASNQPQHF. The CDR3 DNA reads TGTGCCAGCAGTTACAGGGCCAGCAATCAGCCCCAGCATTTT.

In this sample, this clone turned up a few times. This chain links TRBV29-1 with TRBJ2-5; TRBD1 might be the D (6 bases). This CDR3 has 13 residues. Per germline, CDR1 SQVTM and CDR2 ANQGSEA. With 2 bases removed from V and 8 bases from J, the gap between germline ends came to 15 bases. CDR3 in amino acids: CSVEKTTRGTQYF. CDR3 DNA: TGCAGCGTTGAAAAGACGACCAGGGGAACCCAGTACTTC.

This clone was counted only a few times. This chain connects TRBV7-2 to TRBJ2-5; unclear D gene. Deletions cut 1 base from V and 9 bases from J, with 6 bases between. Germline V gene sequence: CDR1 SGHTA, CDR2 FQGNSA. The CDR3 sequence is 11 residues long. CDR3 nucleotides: TGTGCCAGCAGCTTAGACTTGGCCCAGTACTTC. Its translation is CASSLDLAQYF.

DNA of the CDR3: TGTGCCAGCAGTGATCCCGGGAGCGGGATCTATGAGCAGTTCTTC. This sequence encodes CASSDPGSGIYEQFF. This rearrangement joins TRBV25-1 to TRBJ2-1; 7 bases fit TRBD2. Germline assignment: CDR1 MGHDK and CDR2 SYGVNS. The CDR3 totals 15 residues. V trimming: 3 bases; J trimming: 8 bases; junction bases outside the gene matches: 10.

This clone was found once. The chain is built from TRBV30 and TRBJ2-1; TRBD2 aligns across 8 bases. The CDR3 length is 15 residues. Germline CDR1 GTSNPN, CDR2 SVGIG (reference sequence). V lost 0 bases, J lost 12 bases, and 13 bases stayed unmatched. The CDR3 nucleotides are TGTGCCTGGAGTGTACGGGGACTAGAACGGTTGGGGCAGTTCTTC. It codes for CAWSVRGLERLGQFF.

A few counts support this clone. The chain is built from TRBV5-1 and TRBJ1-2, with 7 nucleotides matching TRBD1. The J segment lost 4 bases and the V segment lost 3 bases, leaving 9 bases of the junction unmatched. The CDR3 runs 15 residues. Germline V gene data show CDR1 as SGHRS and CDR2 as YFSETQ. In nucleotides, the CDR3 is TGCGCCAGCAGCTCTACAGGGGCGGCCGGCTATGGCTACACCTTC. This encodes CASSSTGAAGYGYTF.

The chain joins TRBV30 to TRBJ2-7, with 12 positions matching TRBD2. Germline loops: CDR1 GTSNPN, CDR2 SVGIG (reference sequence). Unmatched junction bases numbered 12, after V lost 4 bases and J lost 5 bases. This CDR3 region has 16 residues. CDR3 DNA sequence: TGTGCCTGGACAGTGCCCCCGACTAGCGGGAGCCACGAGCAGTACTTC. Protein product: CAWTVPPTSGSHEQYF.

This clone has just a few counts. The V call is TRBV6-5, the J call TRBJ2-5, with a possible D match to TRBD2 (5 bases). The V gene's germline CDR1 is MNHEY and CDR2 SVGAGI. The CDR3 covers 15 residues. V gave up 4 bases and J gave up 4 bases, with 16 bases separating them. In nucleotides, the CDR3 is TGTGCCAGCAGTTCAAGACGGCTGGCGGGAGAGACCCAGTACTTC. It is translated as CASSSRRLAGETQYF.

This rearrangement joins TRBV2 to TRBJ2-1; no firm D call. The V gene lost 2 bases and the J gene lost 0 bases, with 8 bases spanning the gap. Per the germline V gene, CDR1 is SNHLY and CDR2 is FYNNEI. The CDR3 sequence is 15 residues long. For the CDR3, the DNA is TGTGCCAGCAGTGAACTAGTAAGCTCCTACAATGAGCAGTTCTTC. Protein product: CASSELVSSYNEQFF. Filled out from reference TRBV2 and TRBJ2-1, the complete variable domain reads EPEVTQTPSHQVTQMGQEVILRCVPISNHLYFYWYRQILGQKVEFLVSFYNNEISEKSEIFDDQFSVERPDGSNFTLKIRSTKLEDSAMYFCASSELVSSYNEQFFGPGTRLTVL.

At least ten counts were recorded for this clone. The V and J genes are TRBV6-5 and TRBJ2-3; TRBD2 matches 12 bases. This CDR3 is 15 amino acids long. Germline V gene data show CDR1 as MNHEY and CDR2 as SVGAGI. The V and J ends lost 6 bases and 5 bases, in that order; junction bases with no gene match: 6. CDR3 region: CASRLAGGPLDTQYF. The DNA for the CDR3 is TGTGCCAGCAGGCTAGCGGGAGGGCCATTAGATACGCAGTATTTT.

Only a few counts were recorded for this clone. CDR3 residues: CASIKRDAVYEQYF. The CDR3 DNA reads as TGCGCCAGCATCAAACGCGACGCAGTCTACGAGCAGTACTTC. The chain links TRBV23-1 to TRBJ2-7, with D unresolved. TRBV23-1 is filed as an ORF, its function uncertain. The CDR3 extends over 14 amino acids. V lost 7 bases to trimming and J lost 3 bases, with 16 bases between them.